Described below is a single T cell receptor beta chain sequence and its context. Its target is unknown. Assay: immunoSEQ multiplex PCR; the TCRdb copy retains only in-frame clones and omits some. In the table there are roughly 14,000 clones, roughly nine tenths of which are singletons. Germline CDR1 reads LGHNA; CDR2 reads YNFKEQ. The length of the CDR3 is 15 residues. The V end was cut by 0 bases, the J end by 1 base, with 6 bases between. This record comes from a study of PD-1 blockade in mismatch repair-deficient tumors. Study-wide results and caveats: After pembrolizumab, tumor-resident clones rose rapidly, then generally contracted before radiologic responses.

The time point: approximately 10-day in vitro stimulation with candidate neoantigen peptide 6. The receptor comes from an adult with mismatch repair-deficient cancer. The V call is TRBV4-2, the J call TRBJ2-2; no firm D call. Sequencing was performed on cells cultured in vitro, taken from a patient treated with pembrolizumab. The CDR3 region is CASSQDSVNTGELFF. CDR3 nucleotides: TGTGCCAGCAGCCAAGATTCAGTGAACACCGGGGAGCTGTTTTTT.